These 3 T cell receptor beta chains were sequenced from one sample in a study of blood T cell repertoires in COVID-19. This table comes from immunoSEQ multiplex PCR, and its TCRdb copy is limited to in-frame clones, with some not included. The repertoire includes approximately 210,000 clones, 65% to 90% of them detected once, and roughly 10% sits in the top ten. Sequencing used PBMCs or T cells enriched from blood (not recorded which). These receptors all come from a middle-aged man who had recovered from COVID-19.

The chain joins TRBV7-6 to TRBJ2-5; a weak D match, TRBD1 (6 bases). The CDR3 runs to 15 residues. In germline, CDR1 is SGHVS, CDR2 FNYEAQ. With 4 bases removed from V and 5 bases from J, the gap between germline ends came to 17 bases. The CDR3 reads CASSSRQVDRETQYF. DNA for the CDR3: TGTGCCAGCAGCTCCCGACAGGTCGACAGGGAGACCCAGTACTTC.

The rearrangement joins TRBV15 to TRBJ2-3; 10 nucleotides align to TRBD1. Germline V gives CDR1 LNHNV, CDR2 YYDKDF (reference sequence). The ends lost 3 bases at V and 7 bases at J; junction bases unmatched: 7. This CDR3 has 15 residues. CDR3 nucleotide sequence: TGTGCCACCAGCAGCGACAGGGGGCTGCAACATACGCAGTATTTT. Its protein is CATSSDRGLQHTQYF.

This rearrangement joins TRBV6-6 to TRBJ2-1, with D tentatively TRBD2 (5 bases). The CDR3 spans 13 residues. Trimming removed 4 bases from V and 8 bases from J, with 12 bases in between. In germline, CDR1 is MNHNY, CDR2 SVGAGI (reference sequence). CDR3 DNA sequence: TGTGCCAGCAGTTTGAGTGGCGGGCATGAGCAGTTCTTC. Translated: CASSLSGGHEQFF.